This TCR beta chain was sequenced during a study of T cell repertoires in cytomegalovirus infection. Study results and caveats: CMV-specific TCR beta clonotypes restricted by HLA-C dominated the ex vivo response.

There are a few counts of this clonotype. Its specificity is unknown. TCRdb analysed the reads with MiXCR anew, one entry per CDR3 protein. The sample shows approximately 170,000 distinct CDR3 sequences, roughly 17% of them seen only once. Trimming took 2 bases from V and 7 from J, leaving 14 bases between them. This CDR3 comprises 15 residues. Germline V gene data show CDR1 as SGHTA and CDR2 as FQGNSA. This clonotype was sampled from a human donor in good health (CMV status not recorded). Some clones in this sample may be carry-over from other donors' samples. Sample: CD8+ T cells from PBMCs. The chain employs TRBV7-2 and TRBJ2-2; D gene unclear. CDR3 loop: CASSLTWWNFGELFF. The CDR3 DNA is TGTGCCAGCAGCTTAACTTGGTGGAACTTCGGGGAGCTGTTTTTT.